Sequencing of this T cell receptor (beta chain) was carried out in a study of blood T cells in healthy people across ages. Turning to this clonotype: Its antigen is currently unknown.

Alongside a J-beta primer mix, a sample-barcoded 5' primer served in a second PCR lasting roughly 7 to 11 cycles. Every molecule of cDNA carried a tag from a template-switch adaptor with 12 random nucleotides. TCRdb ran MiXCR on the 5' RACE reads and lists one entry per CDR3 protein. The sample contains roughly 800,000 distinct CDR3 sequences, roughly 25% of which appear only once. General study results and limits: Considered underestimates were the diversity estimates obtained from one million T cells.

V was clipped by 0 bases and J by 3 bases; unmatched bases: 2. Germline-derived CDR1 and CDR2 are SGHVS and FQNEAQ. CDR3 length equals 15 residues. Total RNA was extracted at no less than 5.5 micrograms per sample. These data are also associated with another study on T cells of mothers and their children. That source adds: Unrelated mother-child pairs always had slightly, but never significantly, lower normalized overlap than related pairs.

The receptor was derived from a boy between 10 and 17 years old in good health. The sample taken for sequencing was blood. The V gene is TRBV7-8, the J gene TRBJ2-1; 7 bases fit TRBD2. The CDR3 sequence: CASSLARDYYNEQFF. The CDR3 nucleotides read TGTGCCAGCAGCTTAGCACGGGACTACTACAATGAGCAGTTCTTC.